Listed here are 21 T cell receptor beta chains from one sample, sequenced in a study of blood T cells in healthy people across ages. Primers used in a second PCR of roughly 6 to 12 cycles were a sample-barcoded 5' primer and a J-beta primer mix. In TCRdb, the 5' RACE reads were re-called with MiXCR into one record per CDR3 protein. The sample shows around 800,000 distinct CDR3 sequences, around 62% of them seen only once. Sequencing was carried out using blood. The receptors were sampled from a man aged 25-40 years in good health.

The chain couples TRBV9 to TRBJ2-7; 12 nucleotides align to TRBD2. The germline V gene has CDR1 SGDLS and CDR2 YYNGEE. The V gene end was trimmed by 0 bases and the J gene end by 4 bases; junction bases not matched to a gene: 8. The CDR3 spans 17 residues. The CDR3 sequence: CASSVAPATSGRYEQYF. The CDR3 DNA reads TGTGCCAGCAGCGTAGCCCCTGCAACTAGCGGGAGGTACGAGCAGTACTTC. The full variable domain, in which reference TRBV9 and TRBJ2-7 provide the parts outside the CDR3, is DSGVTQTPKHLITATGQRVTLRCSPRSGDLSVYWYQQSLDQGLQFLIQYYNGEERAKGNILERFSAQQFPDLHSELNLSSLELGDSALYFCASSVAPATSGRYEQYFGPGTRLTVT.

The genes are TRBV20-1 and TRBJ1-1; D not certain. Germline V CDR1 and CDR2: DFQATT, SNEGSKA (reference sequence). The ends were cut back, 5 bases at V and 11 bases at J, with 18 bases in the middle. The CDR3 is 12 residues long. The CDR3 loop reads CSAGAGGPTAFF. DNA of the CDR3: TGCAGTGCTGGAGCCGGAGGACCTACGGCTTTCTTT.

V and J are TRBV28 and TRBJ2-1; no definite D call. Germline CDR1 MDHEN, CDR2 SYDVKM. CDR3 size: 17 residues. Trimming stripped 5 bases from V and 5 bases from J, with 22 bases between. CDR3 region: CASSRPGRQLPNNEQFF. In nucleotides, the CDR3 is TGTGCCAGCAGTCGGCCGGGCCGTCAACTCCCTAACAATGAGCAGTTCTTC.

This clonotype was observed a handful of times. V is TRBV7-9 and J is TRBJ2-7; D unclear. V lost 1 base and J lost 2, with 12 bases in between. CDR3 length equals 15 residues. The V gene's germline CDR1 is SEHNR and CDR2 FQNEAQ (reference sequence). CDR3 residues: CASSLGVGQPYEQYF. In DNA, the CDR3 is TGTGCCAGCAGCTTAGGTGTGGGTCAACCCTACGAGCAGTACTTC.

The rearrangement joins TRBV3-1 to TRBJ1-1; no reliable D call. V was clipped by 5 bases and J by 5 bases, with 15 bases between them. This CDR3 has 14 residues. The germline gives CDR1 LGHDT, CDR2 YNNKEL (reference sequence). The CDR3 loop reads CASSAVGRRTEAFF. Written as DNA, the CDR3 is TGTGCCAGCAGCGCAGTAGGCCGCCGGACTGAAGCTTTCTTT.

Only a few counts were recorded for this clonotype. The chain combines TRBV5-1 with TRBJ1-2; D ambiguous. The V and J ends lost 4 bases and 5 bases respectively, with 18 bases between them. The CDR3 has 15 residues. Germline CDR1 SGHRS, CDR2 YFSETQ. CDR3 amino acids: CASSPSRPREYGYTF. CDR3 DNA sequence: TGCGCCAGCAGCCCATCGCGTCCTCGGGAATATGGCTACACCTTC.

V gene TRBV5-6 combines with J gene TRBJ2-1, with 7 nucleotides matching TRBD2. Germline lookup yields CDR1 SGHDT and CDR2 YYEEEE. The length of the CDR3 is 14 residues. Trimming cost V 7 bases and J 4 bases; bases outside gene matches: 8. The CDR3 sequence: CASESWGGYNEQFF. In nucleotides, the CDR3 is TGTGCCAGCGAATCCTGGGGGGGATACAATGAGCAGTTCTTC.

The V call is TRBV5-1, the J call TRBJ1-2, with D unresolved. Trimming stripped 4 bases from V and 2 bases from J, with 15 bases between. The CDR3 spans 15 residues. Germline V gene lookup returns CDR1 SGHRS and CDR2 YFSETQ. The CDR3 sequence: CASSPGSSSNYGYTF. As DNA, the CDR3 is TGCGCCAGCAGCCCCGGGAGCAGTTCGAACTATGGCTACACCTTC.

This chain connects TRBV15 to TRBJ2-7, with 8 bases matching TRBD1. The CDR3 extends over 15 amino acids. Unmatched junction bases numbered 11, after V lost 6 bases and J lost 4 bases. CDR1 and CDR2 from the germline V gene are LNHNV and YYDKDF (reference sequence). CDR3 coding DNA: TGTGCCACCAGGGGCAGGGGGCGTGATATATACGAGCAGTACTTC. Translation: CATRGRGRDIYEQYF. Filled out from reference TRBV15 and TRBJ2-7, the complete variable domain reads DAMVIQNPRYQVTQFGKPVTLSCSQTLNHNVMYWYQQKSSQAPKLLFHYYDKDFNNEADTPDNFQSRRPNTSFCFLDIRSPGLGDTAMYLCATRGRGRDIYEQYFGPGTRLTVT.

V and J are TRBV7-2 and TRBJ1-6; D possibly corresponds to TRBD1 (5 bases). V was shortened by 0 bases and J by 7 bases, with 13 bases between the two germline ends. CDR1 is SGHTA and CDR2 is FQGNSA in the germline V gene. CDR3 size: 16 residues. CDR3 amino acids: CASSLAGRAGNSPLHF. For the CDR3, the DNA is TGTGCCAGCAGCTTAGCGGGCAGGGCCGGGAATTCACCCCTCCACTTT.

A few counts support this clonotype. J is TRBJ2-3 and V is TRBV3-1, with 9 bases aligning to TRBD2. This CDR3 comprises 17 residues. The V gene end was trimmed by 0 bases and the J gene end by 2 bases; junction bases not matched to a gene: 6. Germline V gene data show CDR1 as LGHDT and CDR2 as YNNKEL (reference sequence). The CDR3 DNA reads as TGTGCCAGCAGCCAAGATAAGGGGACTAGCTTCACAGATACGCAGTATTTT. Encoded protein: CASSQDKGTSFTDTQYF.

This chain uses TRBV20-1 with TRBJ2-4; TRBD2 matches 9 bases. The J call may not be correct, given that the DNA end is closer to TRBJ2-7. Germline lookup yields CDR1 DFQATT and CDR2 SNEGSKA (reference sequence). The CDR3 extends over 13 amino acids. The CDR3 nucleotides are TGCAGTCTCGCGGGGGGGCTCGGCTACGAGCAGTACTTC. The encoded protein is CSLAGGLGYEQYF.

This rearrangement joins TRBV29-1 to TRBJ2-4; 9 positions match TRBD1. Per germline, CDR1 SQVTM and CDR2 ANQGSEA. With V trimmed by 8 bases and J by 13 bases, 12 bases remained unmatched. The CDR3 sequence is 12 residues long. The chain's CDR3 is CSITQGAGEQYF. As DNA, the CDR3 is TGCAGCATCACACAGGGGGCGGGTGAGCAGTACTTC. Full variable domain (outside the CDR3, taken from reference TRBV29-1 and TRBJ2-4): SAVISQKPSRDICQRGTSLTIQCQVDSQVTMMFWYRQQPGQSLTLIATANQGSEATYESGFVIDKFPISRPNLTFSTLTVSNMSPEDSSIYLCSITQGAGEQYFGAGTRLSVL.

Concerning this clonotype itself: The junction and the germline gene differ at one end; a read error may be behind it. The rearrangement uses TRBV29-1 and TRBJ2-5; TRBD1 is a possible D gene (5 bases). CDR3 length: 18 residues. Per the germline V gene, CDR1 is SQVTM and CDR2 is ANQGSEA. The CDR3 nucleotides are TGCAGCGTCGAAGGGGTATATCGGACGACTCGGCCTCAAGAGACCCAGTACTTC. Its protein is CSVEGVYRTTRPQETQYF.

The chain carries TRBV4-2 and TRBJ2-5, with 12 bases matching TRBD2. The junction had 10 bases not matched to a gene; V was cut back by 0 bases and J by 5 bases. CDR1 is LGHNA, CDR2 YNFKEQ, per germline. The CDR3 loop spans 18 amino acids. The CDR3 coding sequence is TGTGCCAGCAGCCAAGAGCCTAGCGGGGGGGTTGTTGGGGAGACCCAGTACTTC. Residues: CASSQEPSGGVVGETQYF.

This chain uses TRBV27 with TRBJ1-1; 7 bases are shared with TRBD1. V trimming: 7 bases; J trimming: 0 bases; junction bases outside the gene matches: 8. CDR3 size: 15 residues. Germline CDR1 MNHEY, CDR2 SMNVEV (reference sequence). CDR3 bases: TGTGCCAGCACCCGGACAGGAAACATGAACACTGAAGCTTTCTTT. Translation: CASTRTGNMNTEAFF.

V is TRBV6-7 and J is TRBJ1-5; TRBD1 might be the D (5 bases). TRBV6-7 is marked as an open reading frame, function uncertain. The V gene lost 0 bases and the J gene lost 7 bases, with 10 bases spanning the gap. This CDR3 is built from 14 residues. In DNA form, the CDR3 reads TGTGCCAGCAGTTACTCGGAGGGACGACAGCCCCAGCATTTT. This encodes CASSYSEGRQPQHF.

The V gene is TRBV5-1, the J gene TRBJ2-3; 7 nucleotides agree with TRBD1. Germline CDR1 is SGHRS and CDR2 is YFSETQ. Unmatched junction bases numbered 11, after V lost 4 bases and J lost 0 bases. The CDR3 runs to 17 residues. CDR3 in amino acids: CASSPLGQASSTDTQYF. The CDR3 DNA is TGCGCCAGCAGCCCCTTAGGACAGGCCTCTAGCACAGATACGCAGTATTTT. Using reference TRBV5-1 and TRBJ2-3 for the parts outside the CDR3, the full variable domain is KAGVTQTPRYLIKTRGQQVTLSCSPISGHRSVSWYQQTPGQGLQFLFEYFSETQRNKGNFPGRFSGRQFSNSRSEMNVSTLELGDSALYLCASSPLGQASSTDTQYFGPGTRLTVL.

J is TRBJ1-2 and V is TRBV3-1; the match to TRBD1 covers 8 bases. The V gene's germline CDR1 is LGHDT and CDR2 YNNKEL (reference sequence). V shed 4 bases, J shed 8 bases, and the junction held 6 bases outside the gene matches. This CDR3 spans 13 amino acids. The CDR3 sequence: CASSLEDRAGYTF. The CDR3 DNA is TGTGCCAGCAGCCTGGAGGACAGGGCGGGCTACACCTTC.

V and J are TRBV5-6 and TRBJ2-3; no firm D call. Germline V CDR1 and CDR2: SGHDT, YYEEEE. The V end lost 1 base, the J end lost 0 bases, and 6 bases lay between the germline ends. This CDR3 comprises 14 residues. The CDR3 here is CASSLPRSTDTQYF. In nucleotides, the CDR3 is TGTGCCAGCAGCTTGCCCCGAAGCACAGATACGCAGTATTTT.

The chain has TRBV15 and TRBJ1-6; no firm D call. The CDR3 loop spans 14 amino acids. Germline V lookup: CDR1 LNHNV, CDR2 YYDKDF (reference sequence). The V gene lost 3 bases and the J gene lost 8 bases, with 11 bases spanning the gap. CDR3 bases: TGTGCCACCAGCAGGATCCTCGAAGATTCACCCCTCCACTTT. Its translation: CATSRILEDSPLHF.